This T cell receptor (beta chain) was identified during a study of control samples from healthy donors and cancer patients. Germline CDR1 reads SGHAT; CDR2 reads FQNNGV. V was clipped by 1 base and J by 2 bases, with 9 bases between them. This CDR3 has 14 amino acids. Produced via immunoSEQ multiplex PCR; TCRdb's table is partial and in-frame only. The sample yields under 150,000 clones, 80% to 95% seen once. The TCR was taken from a man under 40 in good health. The chain has TRBV11-2 and TRBJ2-7, with D uncertain. Sequencing was done on a sample of blood. The CDR3 nucleotides are TGTGCCAGCAGCTTAGCGCACAGTACCTACGAGCAGTACTTC. Translation: CASSLAHSTYEQYF.